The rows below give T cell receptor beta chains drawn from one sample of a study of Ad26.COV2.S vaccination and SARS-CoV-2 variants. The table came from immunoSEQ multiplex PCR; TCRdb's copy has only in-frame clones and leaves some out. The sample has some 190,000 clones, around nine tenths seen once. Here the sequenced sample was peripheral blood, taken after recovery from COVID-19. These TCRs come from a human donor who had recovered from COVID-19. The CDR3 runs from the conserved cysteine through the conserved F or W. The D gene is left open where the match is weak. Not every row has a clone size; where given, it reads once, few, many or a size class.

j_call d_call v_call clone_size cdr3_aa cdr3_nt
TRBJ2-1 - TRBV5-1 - CASSLVGARYEQFF TGCGCCAGCAGCTTGGTAGGGGCTAGGTATGAGCAGTTCTTC
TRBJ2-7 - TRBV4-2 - CASSQELGGSYEQYF TGTGCCAGCAGCCAAGAACTAGGAGGTTCCTACGAGCAGTACTTC
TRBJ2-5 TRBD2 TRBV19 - CASSASWTSKETQYF TGTGCCAGTAGTGCCTCTTGGACTAGCAAGGAGACCCAGTACTTC
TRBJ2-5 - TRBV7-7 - CASSLGTQGETQYF TGTGCTAGCAGCTTAGGGACCCAGGGGGAGACCCAGTACTTC
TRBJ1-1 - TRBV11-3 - CASSNRRGTEAFF TGTGCCAGCAGCAATAGACGGGGCACTGAAGCTTTCTTT
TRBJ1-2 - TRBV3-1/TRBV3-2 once CASSQARGGYTF TGTGCCAGCAGCCAAGCGAGGGGGGGCTACACCTTC
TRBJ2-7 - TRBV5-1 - CASSLALTYEQYF TGCGCCAGCAGCTTGGCCTTAACCTACGAGCAGTACTTC
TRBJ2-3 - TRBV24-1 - CATSDLWDTQYF TGTGCCACCAGTGACTTATGGGATACGCAGTATTTT
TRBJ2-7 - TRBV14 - CASSQDWDPDEQYF TGTGCCAGCAGCCAAGATTGGGACCCAGACGAGCAGTACTTC
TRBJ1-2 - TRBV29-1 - CSVENGGYGYTF TGCAGCGTTGAAAATGGGGGGTATGGCTACACCTTC
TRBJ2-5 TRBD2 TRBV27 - CASSLWGSGKETQYF TGTGCCAGCAGTTTGTGGGGTAGCGGGAAAGAGACCCAGTACTTC
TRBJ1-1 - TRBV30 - CAWSVGGGTTEAFF TGTGCCTGGAGTGTGGGCGGGGGGACCACTGAAGCTTTCTTT
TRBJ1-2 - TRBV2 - CASSEGRGYTF TGTGCCAGCAGTGAAGGCCGCGGCTACACCTTC
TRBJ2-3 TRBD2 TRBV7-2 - CASSLGLAGGTDTQYF TGTGCCAGCAGCTTAGGACTAGCGGGGGGCACAGATACGCAGTATTTT
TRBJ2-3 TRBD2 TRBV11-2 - CASSFQRDTDTQYF TGTGCCAGCAGCTTTCAGCGGGACACAGATACGCAGTATTTT
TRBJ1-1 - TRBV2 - CASSEIGVGNTEAFF TGTGCCAGCAGTGAGATTGGGGTAGGGAACACTGAAGCTTTCTTT
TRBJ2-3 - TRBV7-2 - CASRPGTNLRNTQYF TGTGCCAGCAGACCAGGGACCAACCTTCGAAATACGCAGTATTTT
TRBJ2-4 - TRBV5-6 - CASSLGVAKNIQYF TGTGCCAGCAGCTTGGGAGTAGCCAAAAACATTCAGTACTTC
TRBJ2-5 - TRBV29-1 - CSVEVNSQETQYF TGCAGCGTTGAAGTTAACAGTCAAGAGACCCAGTACTTC
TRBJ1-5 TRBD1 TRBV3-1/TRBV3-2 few CASSQGPGQGGQPQHF TGTGCCAGCAGCCAAGGGCCGGGACAGGGTGGACAGCCCCAGCATTTT
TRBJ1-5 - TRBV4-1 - CASSPMQGESQPQHF TGCGCCAGCAGCCCAATGCAGGGTGAGTCTCAGCCCCAGCATTTT
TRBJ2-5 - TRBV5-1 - CASSSGTAGETQYF TGCGCCAGCAGCTCTGGGACAGCGGGAGAGACCCAGTACTTC
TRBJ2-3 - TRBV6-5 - CASRRLGFTDTQYF TGTGCCAGCCGCCGACTAGGCTTCACAGATACGCAGTATTTT
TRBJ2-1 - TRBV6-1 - CASSEISSYNEQFF TGTGCCAGCAGTGAGATTAGCTCCTACAATGAGCAGTTCTTC
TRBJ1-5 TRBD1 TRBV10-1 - CASSEIEDGQGMGGQPQHF TGCGCCAGCAGTGAGATCGAAGACGGACAGGGGATGGGGGGTCAGCCCCAGCATTTT
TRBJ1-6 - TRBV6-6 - CASRSGTYNSPLHF TGTGCCAGCAGATCGGGAACCTATAATTCACCCCTCCACTTT
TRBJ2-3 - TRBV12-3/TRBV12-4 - CASRQGDTQYF TGTGCCAGCAGACAGGGAGATACGCAGTATTTT
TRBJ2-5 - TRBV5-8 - CASSDAKETQYF TGTGCCAGCTCGGATGCTAAAGAGACCCAGTACTTC
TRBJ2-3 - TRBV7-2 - CASSPGGNTDTQYF TGTGCCAGCAGCCCCGGAGGGAACACAGATACGCAGTATTTT
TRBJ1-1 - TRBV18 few CASSPQVDLNTEAFF TGTGCCAGCTCACCACAAGTGGATTTGAACACTGAAGCTTTCTTT
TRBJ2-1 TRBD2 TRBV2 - CASRASGGANEQFF TGTGCCAGCAGGGCTAGCGGGGGGGCAAATGAGCAGTTCTTC
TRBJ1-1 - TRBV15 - CATSQVGTEAFF TGTGCCACCAGCCAGGTCGGGACTGAAGCTTTCTTT
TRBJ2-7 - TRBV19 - CASSIDGPSSYEQYF TGTGCCAGTAGTATAGACGGGCCAAGCTCCTACGAGCAGTACTTC
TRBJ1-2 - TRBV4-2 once CASSQDRKGGYGYTF TGTGCCAGCAGCCAAGATAGGAAAGGGGGCTATGGCTACACCTTC
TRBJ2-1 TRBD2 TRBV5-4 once CASSFSGRGSYNEQFF TGTGCCAGCAGCTTTAGCGGGAGGGGGTCCTACAATGAGCAGTTCTTC
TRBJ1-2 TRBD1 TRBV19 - CASSMGTGSYGYTF TGTGCCAGTAGTATGGGGACAGGGTCCTATGGCTACACCTTC
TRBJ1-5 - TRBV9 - CASSVGYGNQPQHF TGTGCCAGCAGCGTAGGGTATGGCAATCAGCCCCAGCATTTT
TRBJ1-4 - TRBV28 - CASSRGLRRGNEKLFF TGTGCCAGCAGCCGGGGACTCCGGCGGGGAAATGAAAAACTGTTTTTT